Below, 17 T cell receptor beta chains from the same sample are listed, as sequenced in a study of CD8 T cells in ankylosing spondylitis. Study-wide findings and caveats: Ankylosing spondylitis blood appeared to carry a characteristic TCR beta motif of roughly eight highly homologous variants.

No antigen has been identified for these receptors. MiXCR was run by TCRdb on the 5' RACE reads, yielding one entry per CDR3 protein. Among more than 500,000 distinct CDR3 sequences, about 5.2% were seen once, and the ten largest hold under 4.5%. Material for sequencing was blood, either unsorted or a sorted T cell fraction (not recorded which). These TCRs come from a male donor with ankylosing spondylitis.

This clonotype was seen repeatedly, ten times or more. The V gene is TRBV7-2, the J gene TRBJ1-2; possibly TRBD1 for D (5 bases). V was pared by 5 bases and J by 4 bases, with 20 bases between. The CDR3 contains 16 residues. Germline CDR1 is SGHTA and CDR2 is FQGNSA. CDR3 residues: CASSLRVGGEAYGYTF. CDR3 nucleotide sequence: TGTGCCAGCAGCCTGAGAGTTGGGGGGGAAGCCTATGGCTACACCTTC.

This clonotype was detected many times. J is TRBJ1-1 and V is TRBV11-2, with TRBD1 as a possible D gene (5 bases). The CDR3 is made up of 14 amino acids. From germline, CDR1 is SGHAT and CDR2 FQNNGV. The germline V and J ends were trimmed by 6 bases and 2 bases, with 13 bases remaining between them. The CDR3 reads CASSRDGRNTEAFF. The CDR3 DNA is TGTGCCAGCAGTCGGGACGGCAGAAACACTGAAGCTTTCTTT.

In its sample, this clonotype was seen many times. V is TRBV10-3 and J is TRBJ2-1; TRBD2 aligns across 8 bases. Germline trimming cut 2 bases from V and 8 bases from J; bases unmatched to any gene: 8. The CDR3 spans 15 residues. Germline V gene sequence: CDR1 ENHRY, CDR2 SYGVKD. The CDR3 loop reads CAISEILAAGDEQFF. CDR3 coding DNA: TGTGCCATCAGTGAGATACTAGCGGCGGGGGATGAGCAGTTCTTC.

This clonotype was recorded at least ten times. The CDR3 region has the DNA TGCGCCAGCAGCTTGGGAGCGATAGCGGGGGGATTGGAGACCCAGTACTTC. This gives the protein CASSLGAIAGGLETQYF. This chain joins TRBV5-1 and TRBJ2-5; the match to TRBD2 covers 10 bases. J gave up 5 bases and V 0 bases, and 10 bases lay outside the gene matches. The CDR3 totals 17 residues. The germline gives CDR1 SGHRS, CDR2 YFSETQ.

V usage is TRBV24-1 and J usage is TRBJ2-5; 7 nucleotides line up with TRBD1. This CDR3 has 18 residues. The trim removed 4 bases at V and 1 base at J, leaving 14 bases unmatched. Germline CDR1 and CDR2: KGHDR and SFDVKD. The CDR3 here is CATSEPTSGGRIQETQYF. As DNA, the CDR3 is TGTGCCACCAGTGAGCCGACCTCAGGGGGTAGGATCCAAGAGACCCAGTACTTC.

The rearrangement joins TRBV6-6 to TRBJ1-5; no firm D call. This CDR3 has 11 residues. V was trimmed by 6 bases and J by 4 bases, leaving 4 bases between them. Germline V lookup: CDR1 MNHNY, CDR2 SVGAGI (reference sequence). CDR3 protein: CASRLNQPQHF. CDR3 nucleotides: TGTGCCAGCAGGCTTAATCAGCCCCAGCATTTT.

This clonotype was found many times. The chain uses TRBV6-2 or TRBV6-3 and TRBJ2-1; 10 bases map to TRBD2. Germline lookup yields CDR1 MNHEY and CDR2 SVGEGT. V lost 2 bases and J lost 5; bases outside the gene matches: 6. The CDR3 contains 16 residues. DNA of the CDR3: TGTGCCAGCAGTTACCGGGGTAGCGGGAGGAACAATGAGCAGTTCTTC. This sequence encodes CASSYRGSGRNNEQFF.

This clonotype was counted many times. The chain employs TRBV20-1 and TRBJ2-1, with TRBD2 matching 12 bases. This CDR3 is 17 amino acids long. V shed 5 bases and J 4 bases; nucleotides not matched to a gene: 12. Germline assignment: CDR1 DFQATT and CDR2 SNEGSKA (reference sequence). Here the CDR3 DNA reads TGCAGTGCTTTCCTCGGACTAGCGGGACCGGAATACAATGAGCAGTTCTTC. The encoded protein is CSAFLGLAGPEYNEQFF.

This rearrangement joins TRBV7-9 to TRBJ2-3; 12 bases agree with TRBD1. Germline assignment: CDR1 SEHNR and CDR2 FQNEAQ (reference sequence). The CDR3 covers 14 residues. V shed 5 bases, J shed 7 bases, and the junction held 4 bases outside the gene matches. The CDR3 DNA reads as TGTGCCAGCAGCGGGACAGGGGGCGGACATACGCAGTATTTT. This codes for CASSGTGGGHTQYF.

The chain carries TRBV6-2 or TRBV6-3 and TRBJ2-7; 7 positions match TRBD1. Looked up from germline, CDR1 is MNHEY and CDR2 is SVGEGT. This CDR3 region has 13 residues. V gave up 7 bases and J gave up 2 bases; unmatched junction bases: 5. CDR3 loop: CASTAGTAYEQYF. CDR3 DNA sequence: TGTGCCAGCACGGCCGGGACAGCCTACGAGCAGTACTTC.

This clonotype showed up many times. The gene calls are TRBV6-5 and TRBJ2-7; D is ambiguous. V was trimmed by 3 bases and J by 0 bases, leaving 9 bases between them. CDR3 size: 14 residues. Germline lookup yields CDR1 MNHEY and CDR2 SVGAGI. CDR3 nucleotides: TGTGCCAGCAGTTATACGGAAAGCTCCTACGAGCAGTACTTC. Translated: CASSYTESSYEQYF.

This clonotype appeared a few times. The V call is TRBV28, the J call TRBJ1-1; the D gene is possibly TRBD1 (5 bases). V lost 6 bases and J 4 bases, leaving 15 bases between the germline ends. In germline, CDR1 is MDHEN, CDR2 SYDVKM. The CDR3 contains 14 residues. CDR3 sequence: CASSLQTAGTEAFF. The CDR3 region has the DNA TGTGCCAGCAGCCTACAGACAGCCGGCACTGAAGCTTTCTTT.

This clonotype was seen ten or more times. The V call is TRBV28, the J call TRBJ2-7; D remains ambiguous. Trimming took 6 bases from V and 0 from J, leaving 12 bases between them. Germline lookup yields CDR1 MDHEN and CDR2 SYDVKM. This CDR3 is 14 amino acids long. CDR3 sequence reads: CASRQLLSSYEQYF. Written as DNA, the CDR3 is TGTGCCAGCAGACAGCTCCTGAGCTCCTACGAGCAGTACTTC.

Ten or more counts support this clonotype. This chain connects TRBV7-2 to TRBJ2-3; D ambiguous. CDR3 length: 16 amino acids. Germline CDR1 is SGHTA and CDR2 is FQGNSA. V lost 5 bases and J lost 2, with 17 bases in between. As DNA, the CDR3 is TGTGCCAGCAGCAAAGCCGGGTGGTCGGACACAGATACGCAGTATTTT. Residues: CASSKAGWSDTDTQYF.

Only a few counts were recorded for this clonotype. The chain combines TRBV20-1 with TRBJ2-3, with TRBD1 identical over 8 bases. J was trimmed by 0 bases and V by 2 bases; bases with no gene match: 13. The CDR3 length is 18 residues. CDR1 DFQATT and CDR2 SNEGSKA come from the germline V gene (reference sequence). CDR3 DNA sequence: TGCAGTGCTAGACTAAACCCCTGGACAGGGCCTAGCACAGATACGCAGTATTTT. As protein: CSARLNPWTGPSTDTQYF.

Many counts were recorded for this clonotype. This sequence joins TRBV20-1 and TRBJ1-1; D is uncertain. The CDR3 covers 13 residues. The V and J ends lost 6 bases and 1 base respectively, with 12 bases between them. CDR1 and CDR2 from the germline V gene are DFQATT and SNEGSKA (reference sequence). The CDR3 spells CSAPRGRNTEAFF. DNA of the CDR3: TGCAGTGCCCCCCGCGGCAGGAACACTGAAGCTTTCTTT.

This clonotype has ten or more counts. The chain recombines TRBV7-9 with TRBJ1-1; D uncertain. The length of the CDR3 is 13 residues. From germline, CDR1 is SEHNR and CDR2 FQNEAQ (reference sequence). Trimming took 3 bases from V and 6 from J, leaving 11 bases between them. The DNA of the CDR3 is TGTGCCAGCAGCTTGGCGGGTGGCGCTGAAGCTTTCTTT. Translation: CASSLAGGAEAFF.